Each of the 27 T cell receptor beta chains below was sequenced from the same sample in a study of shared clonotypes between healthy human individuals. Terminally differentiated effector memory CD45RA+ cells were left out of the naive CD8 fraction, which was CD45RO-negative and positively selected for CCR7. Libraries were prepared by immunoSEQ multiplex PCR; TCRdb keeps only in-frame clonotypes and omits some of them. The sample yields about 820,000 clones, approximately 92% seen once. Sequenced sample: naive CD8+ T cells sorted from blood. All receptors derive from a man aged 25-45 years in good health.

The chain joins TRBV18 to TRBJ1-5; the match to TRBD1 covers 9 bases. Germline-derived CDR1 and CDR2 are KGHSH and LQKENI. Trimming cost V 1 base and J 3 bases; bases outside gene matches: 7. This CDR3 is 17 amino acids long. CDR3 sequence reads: CASSPRPGDRDNQPQHF. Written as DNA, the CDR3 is TGTGCCAGCTCACCACGACCCGGGGACAGGGACAATCAGCCCCAGCATTTT.

In DNA form, the CDR3 reads TGCGCCAGCACGGGGGGAAACACAGATACGCAGTATTTT. Translation: CASTGGNTDTQYF. The rearrangement links TRBV10-1 to TRBJ2-3, with 7 nucleotides matching TRBD2. CDR1 and CDR2 from the germline V gene are WNHNN and SYGVQD (reference sequence). CDR3 length: 13 amino acids. After removal of 7 bases from V and 2 bases from J, the junction contained 3 bases not matched to a gene.

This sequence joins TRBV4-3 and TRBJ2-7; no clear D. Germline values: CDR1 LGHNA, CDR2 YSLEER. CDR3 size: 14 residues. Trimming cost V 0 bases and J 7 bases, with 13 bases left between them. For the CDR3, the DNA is TGCGCCAGCAGCCAAGATTGGCCGGGCCCGGAGCAGTACTTC. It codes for CASSQDWPGPEQYF.

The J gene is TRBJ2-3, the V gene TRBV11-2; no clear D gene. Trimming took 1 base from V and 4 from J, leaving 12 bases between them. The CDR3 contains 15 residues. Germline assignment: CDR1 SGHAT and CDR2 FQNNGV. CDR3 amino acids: CASSLGALMADTQYF. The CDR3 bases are TGTGCCAGCAGCTTAGGAGCCCTAATGGCAGATACGCAGTATTTT.

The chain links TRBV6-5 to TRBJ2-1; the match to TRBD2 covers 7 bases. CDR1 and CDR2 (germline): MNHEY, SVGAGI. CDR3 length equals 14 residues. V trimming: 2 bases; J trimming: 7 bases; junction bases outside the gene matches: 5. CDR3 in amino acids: CASSYPGLPNEQFF. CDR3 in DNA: TGTGCCAGCAGTTACCCGGGACTACCAAATGAGCAGTTCTTC.

The CDR3 nucleotides read TGTGCCAGCAACCCCCTAGCGGGAGGCAACAATGAGCAGTTCTTC. This encodes CASNPLAGGNNEQFF. The V gene is TRBV7-9, the J gene TRBJ2-1; TRBD2 matches at 11 bases. With 7 bases clipped from V and 5 bases from J, the junction kept 7 bases outside the gene matches. Per the germline V gene, CDR1 is SEHNR and CDR2 is FQNEAQ (reference sequence). The CDR3 spans 15 residues.

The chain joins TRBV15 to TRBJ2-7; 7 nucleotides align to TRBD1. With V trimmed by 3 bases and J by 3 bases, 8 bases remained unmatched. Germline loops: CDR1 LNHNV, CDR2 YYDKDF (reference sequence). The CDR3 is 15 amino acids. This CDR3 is CATSRSRDRVYEQYF. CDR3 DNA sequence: TGTGCCACCAGCAGGAGCCGGGACAGAGTCTACGAGCAGTACTTC.

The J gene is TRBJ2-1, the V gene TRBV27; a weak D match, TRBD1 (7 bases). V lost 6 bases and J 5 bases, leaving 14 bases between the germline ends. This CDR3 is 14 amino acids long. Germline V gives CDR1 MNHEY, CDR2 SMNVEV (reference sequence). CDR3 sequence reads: CASSAGGPNNEQFF. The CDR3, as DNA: TGTGCCAGCAGCGCAGGGGGGCCCAACAATGAGCAGTTCTTC.

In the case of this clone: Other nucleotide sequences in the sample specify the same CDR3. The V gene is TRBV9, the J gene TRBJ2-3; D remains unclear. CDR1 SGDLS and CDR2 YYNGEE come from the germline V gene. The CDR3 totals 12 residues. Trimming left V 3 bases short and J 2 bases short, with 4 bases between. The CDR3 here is CASSAYTDTQYF. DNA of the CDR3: TGTGCCAGCAGCGCATACACAGATACGCAGTATTTT.

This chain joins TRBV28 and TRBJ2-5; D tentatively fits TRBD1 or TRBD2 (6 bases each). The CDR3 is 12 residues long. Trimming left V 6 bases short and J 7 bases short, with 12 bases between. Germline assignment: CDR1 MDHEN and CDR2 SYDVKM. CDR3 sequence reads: CASSKGGRTQYF. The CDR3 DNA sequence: TGTGCCAGCAGCAAGGGGGGCCGGACCCAGTACTTC.

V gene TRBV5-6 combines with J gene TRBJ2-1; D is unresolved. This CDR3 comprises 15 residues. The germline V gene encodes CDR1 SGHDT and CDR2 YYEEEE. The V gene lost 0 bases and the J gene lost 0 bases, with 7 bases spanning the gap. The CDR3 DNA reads TGTGCCAGCAGCTTGGGGGTGAGCTCCTACAATGAGCAGTTCTTC. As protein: CASSLGVSSYNEQFF.

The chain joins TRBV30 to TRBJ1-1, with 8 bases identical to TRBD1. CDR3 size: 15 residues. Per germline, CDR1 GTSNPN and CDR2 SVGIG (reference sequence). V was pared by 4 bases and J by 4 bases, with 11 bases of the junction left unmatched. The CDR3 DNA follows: TGTGCCTGGAAGCGACAGGGGTTTTTGGGCACTGAAGCTTTCTTT. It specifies CAWKRQGFLGTEAFF.

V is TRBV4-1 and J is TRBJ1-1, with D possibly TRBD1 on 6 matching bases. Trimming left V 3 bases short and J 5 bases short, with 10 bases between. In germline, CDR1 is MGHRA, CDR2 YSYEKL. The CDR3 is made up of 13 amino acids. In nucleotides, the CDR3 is TGCGCCAGCAGCCACACAGGGTTAACTGAAGCTTTCTTT. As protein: CASSHTGLTEAFF.

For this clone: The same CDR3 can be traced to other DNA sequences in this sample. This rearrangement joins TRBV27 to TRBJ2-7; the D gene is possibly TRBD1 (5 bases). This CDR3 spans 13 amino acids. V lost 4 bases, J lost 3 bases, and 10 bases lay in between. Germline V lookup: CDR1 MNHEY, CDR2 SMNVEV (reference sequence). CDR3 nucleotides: TGTGCCAGCAGTTCGGGCAGGGTCTACGAGCAGTACTTC. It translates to CASSSGRVYEQYF.

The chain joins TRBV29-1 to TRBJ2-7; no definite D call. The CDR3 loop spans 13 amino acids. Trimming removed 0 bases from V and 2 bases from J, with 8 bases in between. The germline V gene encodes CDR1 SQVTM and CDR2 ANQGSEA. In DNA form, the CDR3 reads TGCAGCGTTGAAGACCGGGCTGCCTACGAGCAGTACTTC. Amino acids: CSVEDRAAYEQYF.

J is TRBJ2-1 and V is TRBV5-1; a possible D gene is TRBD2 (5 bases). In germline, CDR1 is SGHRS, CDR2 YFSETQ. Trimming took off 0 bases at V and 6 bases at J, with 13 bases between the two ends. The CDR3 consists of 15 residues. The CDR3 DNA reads TGCGCCAGCAGCTTGGTGTGGGAGATCGGCAATGAGCAGTTCTTC. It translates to CASSLVWEIGNEQFF.

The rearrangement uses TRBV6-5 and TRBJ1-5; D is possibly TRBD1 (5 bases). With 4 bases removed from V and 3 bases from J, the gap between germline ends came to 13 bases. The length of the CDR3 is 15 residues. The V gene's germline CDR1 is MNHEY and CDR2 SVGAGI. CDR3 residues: CASSSGLGDNQPQHF. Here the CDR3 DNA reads TGTGCCAGCAGTTCCGGGTTAGGGGACAATCAGCCCCAGCATTTT.

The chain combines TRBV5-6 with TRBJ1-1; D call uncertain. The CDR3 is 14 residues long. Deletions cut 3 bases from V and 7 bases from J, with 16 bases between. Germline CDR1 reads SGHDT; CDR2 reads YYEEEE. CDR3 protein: CASSSPFTLDEAFF. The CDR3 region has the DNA TGTGCCAGCAGCTCCCCCTTTACATTAGATGAAGCTTTCTTT.

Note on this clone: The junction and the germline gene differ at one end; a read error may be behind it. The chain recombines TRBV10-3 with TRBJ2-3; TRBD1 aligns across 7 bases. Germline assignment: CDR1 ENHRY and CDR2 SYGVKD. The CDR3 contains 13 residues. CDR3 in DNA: TGTGCCATCAGTGAGTCATATGGACAGGCTCGGAGGTTT. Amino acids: CAISESYGQARRF.

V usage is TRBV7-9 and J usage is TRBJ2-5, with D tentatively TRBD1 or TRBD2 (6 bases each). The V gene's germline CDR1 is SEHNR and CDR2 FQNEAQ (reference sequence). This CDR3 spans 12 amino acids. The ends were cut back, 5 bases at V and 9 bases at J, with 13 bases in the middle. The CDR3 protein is CASSEERGPQYF. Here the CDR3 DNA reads TGTGCCAGCAGCGAAGAACGGGGGCCCCAGTACTTC.

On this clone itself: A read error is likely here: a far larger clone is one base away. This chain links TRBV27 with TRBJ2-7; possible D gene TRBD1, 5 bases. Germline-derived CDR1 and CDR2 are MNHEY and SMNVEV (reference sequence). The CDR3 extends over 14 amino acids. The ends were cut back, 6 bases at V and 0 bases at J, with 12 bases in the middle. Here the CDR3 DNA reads TGTGCCAGCAGCATAGGGGCTAGCTCCTACGAGCAGTACTTC. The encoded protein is CASSIGASSYEQYF.

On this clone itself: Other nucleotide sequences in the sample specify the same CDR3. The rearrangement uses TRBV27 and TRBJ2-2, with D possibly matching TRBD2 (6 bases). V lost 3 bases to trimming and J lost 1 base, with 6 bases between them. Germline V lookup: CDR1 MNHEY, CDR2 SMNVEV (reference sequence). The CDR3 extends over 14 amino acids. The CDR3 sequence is CASSFGGNTGELFF. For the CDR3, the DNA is TGTGCCAGCAGTTTCGGGGGGAACACCGGGGAGCTGTTTTTT.

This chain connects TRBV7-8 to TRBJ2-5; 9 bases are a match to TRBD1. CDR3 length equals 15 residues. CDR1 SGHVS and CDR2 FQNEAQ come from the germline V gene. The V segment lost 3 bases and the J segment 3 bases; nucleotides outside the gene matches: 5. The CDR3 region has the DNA TGTGCCAGCAGCTTTCCCCGGACAGGGGAAGAGACCCAGTACTTC. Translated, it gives CASSFPRTGEETQYF.

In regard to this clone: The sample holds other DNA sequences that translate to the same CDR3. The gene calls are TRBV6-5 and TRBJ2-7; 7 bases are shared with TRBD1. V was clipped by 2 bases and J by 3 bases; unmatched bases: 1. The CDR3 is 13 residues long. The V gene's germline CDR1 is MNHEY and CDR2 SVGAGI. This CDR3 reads CASSYAGGYEQYF. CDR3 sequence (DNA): TGTGCCAGCAGTTACGCAGGGGGCTACGAGCAGTACTTC.

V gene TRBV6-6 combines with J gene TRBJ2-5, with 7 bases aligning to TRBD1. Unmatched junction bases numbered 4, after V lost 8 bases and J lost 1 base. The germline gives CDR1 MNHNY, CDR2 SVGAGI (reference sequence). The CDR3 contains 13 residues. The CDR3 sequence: CASWTGLQETQYF. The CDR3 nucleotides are TGTGCCAGCTGGACAGGACTCCAAGAGACCCAGTACTTC.

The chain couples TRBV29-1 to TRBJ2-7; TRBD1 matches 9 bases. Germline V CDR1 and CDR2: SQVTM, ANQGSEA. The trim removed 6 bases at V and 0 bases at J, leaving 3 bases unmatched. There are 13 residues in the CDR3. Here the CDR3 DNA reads TGCAGCGTGATGGACAGGGGCTCCTACGAGCAGTACTTC. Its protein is CSVMDRGSYEQYF.

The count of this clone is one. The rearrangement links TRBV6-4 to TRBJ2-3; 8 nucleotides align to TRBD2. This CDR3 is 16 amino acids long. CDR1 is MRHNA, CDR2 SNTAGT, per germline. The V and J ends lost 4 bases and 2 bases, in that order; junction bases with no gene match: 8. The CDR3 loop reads CASSAGGNEYTDTQYF. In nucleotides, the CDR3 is TGTGCCAGCAGTGCGGGGGGGAATGAGTACACAGATACGCAGTATTTT.